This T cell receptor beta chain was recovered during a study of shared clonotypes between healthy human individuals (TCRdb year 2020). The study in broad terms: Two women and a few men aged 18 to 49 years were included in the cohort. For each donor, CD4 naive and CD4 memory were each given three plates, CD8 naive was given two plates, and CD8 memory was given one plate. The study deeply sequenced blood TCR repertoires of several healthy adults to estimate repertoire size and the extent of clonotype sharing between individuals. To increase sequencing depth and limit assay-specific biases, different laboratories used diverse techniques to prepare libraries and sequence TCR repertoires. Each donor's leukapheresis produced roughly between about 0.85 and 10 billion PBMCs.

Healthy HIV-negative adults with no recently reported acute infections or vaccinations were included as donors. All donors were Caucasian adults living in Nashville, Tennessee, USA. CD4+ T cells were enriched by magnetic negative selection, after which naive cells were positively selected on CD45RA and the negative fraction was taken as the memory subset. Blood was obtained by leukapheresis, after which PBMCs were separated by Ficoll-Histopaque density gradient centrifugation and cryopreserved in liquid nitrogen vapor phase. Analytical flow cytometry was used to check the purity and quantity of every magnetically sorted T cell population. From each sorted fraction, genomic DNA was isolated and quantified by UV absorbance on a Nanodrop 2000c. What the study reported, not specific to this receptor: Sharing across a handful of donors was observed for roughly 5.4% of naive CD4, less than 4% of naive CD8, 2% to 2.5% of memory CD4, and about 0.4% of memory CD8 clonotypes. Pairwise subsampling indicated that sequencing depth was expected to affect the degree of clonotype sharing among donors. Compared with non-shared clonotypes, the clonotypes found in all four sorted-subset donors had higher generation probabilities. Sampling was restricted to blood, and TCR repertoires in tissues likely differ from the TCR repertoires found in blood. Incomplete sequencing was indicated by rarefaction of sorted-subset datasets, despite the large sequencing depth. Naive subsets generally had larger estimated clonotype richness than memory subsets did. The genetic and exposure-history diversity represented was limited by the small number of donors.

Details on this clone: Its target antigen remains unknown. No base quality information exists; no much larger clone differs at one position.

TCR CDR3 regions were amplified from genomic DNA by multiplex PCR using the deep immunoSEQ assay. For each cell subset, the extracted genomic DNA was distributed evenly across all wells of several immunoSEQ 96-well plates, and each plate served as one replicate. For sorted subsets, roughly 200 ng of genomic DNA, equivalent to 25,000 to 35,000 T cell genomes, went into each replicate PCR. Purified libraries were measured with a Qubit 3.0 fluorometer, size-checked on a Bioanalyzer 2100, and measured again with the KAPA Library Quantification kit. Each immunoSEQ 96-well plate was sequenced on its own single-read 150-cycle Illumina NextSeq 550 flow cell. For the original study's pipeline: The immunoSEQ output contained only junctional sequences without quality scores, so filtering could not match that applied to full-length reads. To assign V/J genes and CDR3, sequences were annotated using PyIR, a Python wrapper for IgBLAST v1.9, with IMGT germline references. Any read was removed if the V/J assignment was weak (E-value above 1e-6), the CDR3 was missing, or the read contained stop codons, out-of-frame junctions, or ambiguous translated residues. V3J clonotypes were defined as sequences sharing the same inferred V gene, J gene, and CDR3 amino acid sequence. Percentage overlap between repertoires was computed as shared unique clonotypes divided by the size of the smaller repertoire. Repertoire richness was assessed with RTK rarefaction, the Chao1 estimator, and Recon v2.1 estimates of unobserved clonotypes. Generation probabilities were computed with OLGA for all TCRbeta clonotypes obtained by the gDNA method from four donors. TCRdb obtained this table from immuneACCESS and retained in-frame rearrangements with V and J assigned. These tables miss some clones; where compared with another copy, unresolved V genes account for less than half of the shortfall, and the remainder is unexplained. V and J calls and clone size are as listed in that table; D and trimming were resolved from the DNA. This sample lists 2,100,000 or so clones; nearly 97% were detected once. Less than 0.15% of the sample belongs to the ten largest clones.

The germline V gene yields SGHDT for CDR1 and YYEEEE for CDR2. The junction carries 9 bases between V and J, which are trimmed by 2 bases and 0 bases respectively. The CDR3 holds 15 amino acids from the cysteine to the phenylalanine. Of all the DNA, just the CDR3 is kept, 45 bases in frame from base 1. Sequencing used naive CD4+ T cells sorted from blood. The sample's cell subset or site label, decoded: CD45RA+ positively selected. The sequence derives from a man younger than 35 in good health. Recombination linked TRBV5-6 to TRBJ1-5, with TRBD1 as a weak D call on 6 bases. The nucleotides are TGTGCCAGCAGCTTACAGGGAACTAGCAATCAGCCCCAGCATTTT. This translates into CASSLQGTSNQPQHF.